These 19 T cell receptor beta chains came from one sample sequenced in a study of brain T cells in children with intractable seizures. TCRdb's table, derived via immunoSEQ multiplex PCR, lists solely in-frame clones and lacks some. The sample contains tens of thousands of clones, under 95% of which appear only once. The starting material was peripheral blood, obtained at surgery. These receptors were collected from a girl aged 2 to 10 with Rasmussen encephalitis and intractable seizures.

Concerning this clone itself: Relative to the germline gene, one junction end is altered; a read error may explain this. The chain has TRBV5-6 and TRBJ2-5; unclear D gene. Germline values: CDR1 SGHDT, CDR2 YYEEEE. The CDR3 is 12 amino acids. CDR3 coding DNA: TGTGCCAGTAGCTTGCCCCAAGAGACCCAGTACTTC. This codes for CASSLPQETQYF.

The rearrangement links TRBV5-3 to TRBJ2-1; 7 bases line up with TRBD2. TRBV5-3 is identified as an open reading frame with a role that is uncertain. V shed 3 bases and J 0 bases; nucleotides not matched to a gene: 12. The CDR3 is 18 amino acids. The CDR3 protein is CARSYQGRELSSYNEQFF. CDR3 DNA: TGTGCCAGAAGCTACCAAGGGCGGGAGCTGTCCTCCTACAATGAGCAGTTCTTC.

This clone was seen just once. This chain joins TRBV6-5 and TRBJ1-2; tentatively, D is TRBD1 (5 bases). The germline CDR1 and CDR2 sequences are MNHEY and SVGAGI. V lost 8 bases and J lost 4, with 17 bases in between. The CDR3 loop spans 14 amino acids. The CDR3, as DNA: TGTGCCAGCCGCCGATTCCGGGGGACCTATGGCTACACCTTC. This gives the protein CASRRFRGTYGYTF.

CDR3 DNA: TGTGCCACCTCCCCCACAGGGAGGGCTGAAGCTTTCTTT. Translating it yields CATSPTGRAEAFF. The chain is built from TRBV6-5 and TRBJ1-1, with D perhaps matching TRBD1 (6 bases). The CDR3 contains 13 residues. V dropped 10 bases and J dropped 6 bases, with 18 bases sitting between them. Germline V gene data show CDR1 as MNHEY and CDR2 as SVGAGI.

The chain recombines TRBV3-1 (or the pseudogene TRBV3-2) with TRBJ1-5; 9 bases agree with TRBD1. V lost 0 bases to trimming and J lost 7 bases; unmatched junction nucleotides: 4. Germline CDR1 and CDR2: LGHDT and YNNKEL (reference sequence). This CDR3 has 15 residues. The DNA for the CDR3 is TGTGCCAGCAGCCAAGATGGACAGGGGCCACAGCCCCAGCATTTT. Encoded protein: CASSQDGQGPQPQHF.

The V gene is TRBV27, the J gene TRBJ2-1, with 7 positions matching TRBD1. Germline V gene sequence: CDR1 MNHEY, CDR2 SMNVEV (reference sequence). The CDR3 loop spans 16 amino acids. The trim removed 5 bases at V and 2 bases at J, leaving 9 bases unmatched. The CDR3 region has the DNA TGTGCCAGCAGTCAGGGGGATGTGGCACCCTACAATGAGCAGTTCTTC. This encodes CASSQGDVAPYNEQFF.

V and J are TRBV7-2 and TRBJ2-1; D remains unclear. Germline V gives CDR1 SGHTA, CDR2 FQGNSA. Trimming removed 5 bases from V and 1 base from J, with 18 bases in between. This CDR3 has 17 residues. The CDR3 DNA sequence: TGTGCCAGCAGCCCCCGACCCGACGTCTGGTCCTACAATGAGCAGTTCTTC. It codes for CASSPRPDVWSYNEQFF. Drawing the rest from reference TRBV7-2 and TRBJ2-1, the complete variable domain is GAGVSQSPSNKVTEKGKDVELRCDPISGHTALYWYRQSLGQGLEFLIYFQGNSAPDKSGLPSDRFSAERTGGSVSTLTIQRTQQEDSAVYLCASSPRPDVWSYNEQFFGPGTRLTVL.

The V gene is TRBV30, the J gene TRBJ2-7; D possibly corresponds to TRBD2 (5 bases). The CDR3 contains 12 residues. CDR1 and CDR2 (germline): GTSNPN, SVGIG (reference sequence). V lost 2 bases and J lost 5, with 10 bases in between. The CDR3 nucleotides read TGTGCCTGGAGTCCGGGAAACGACGAGCAGTACTTC. It codes for CAWSPGNDEQYF.

The CDR3 DNA reads as TGTGCCAGCAGTGCGGACAGGGTGGGGGATAACTATGGCTACACCTTC. It is translated as CASSADRVGDNYGYTF. The chain carries TRBV6-6 and TRBJ1-2, with 8 positions matching TRBD1. V trimming: 5 bases; J trimming: 1 base; junction bases outside the gene matches: 9. This CDR3 is 16 amino acids long. The germline V gene has CDR1 MNHNY and CDR2 SVGAGI (reference sequence).

The rearrangement uses TRBV28 and TRBJ2-2; TRBD2 might be the D (5 bases). V lost 3 bases, J lost 4 bases, and 12 bases lay in between. The CDR3 is made up of 15 amino acids. The V gene's germline CDR1 is MDHEN and CDR2 SYDVKM. This CDR3 is CASSFSQAGTGELFF. The CDR3 nucleotides read TGTGCCAGCAGTTTTAGTCAGGCGGGCACCGGGGAGCTGTTTTTT.

The chain links TRBV5-5 to TRBJ2-5; the D call may be TRBD1 or TRBD2 (5 bases each). V was shortened by 6 bases and J by 7 bases, with 13 bases between the two germline ends. Germline CDR1 reads SGHKS; CDR2 reads YYEKEE (reference sequence). The CDR3 has 12 amino acids. CDR3 amino acids: CASTWDGVTQYF. CDR3 sequence (DNA): TGTGCCAGCACTTGGGACGGTGTGACCCAGTACTTC.

The rearrangement joins TRBV14 to TRBJ1-2, with a possible D match to TRBD1 (5 bases). V was trimmed by 3 bases and J by 3 bases, leaving 14 bases between them. The CDR3 extends over 15 amino acids. Germline-derived CDR1 and CDR2 are SGHDN and FVKESK. CDR3 bases: TGTGCCAGCAGCCAGAGCCAGGGAGGCCACTATGGCTACACCTTC. Its translation is CASSQSQGGHYGYTF.

The V gene is TRBV6-6, the J gene TRBJ1-5; the match to TRBD1 covers 9 bases. V was pared by 5 bases and J by 4 bases, with 6 bases of the junction left unmatched. There are 15 residues in the CDR3. In germline, CDR1 is MNHNY, CDR2 SVGAGI (reference sequence). CDR3 loop: CASSTSGTGNQPQHF. CDR3 coding DNA: TGTGCCAGCAGTACTTCCGGGACAGGGAATCAGCCCCAGCATTTT.

This chain joins TRBV6-5 and TRBJ1-2; D might be TRBD1 (5 bases). Germline CDR1 MNHEY, CDR2 SVGAGI. The germline V and J ends were trimmed by 4 bases and 3 bases, with 9 bases remaining between them. CDR3 length: 13 amino acids. Here the CDR3 DNA reads TGTGCCAGCAGTTTCGGGGGGGACTATGGCTACACCTTC. Its protein is CASSFGGDYGYTF.

The CDR3 DNA reads as TGCAGCGCCTTAGGGGGCGGGAGGGCCGAGTACGAGCAGTACTTC. Translation: CSALGGGRAEYEQYF. The chain is built from TRBV29-1 and TRBJ2-7; 9 bases are shared with TRBD2. The CDR3 totals 15 residues. Germline V lookup: CDR1 SQVTM, CDR2 ANQGSEA. Germline trimming cut 7 bases from V and 4 bases from J; bases unmatched to any gene: 14.

This clone was counted only a few times. The CDR3 nucleotides are TGCGCCAGCAGCCAAGCCGGACACGTCAACTCTGGAAACACCATATATTTT. It translates to CASSQAGHVNSGNTIYF. The rearrangement links TRBV4-1 to TRBJ1-3, with D tentatively TRBD1 (5 bases). CDR1 and CDR2 (germline): MGHRA, YSYEKL. This CDR3 is built from 17 residues. Trimming stripped 1 base from V and 0 bases from J, with 13 bases between.

The chain has TRBV10-2 and TRBJ2-7; TRBD2 might be the D (5 bases). The germline gives CDR1 WSHSY, CDR2 SAAADI. The CDR3 loop spans 13 amino acids. Trimming took 6 bases from V and 5 from J, leaving 14 bases between them. In nucleotides, the CDR3 is TGCGCCAGCAGGGAACCGACTATCCACGAGCAGTACTTC. Its translation is CASREPTIHEQYF.

About this clone: Relative to the germline gene, one junction end is altered; a read error may explain this. The chain has TRBV11-2 and TRBJ2-1, with D maybe TRBD2 (6 bases). CDR1 is SGHAT, CDR2 FQNNGV, per germline. This CDR3 comprises 15 residues. This chain's CDR3 is CASSLGRGMYTEQFF. The CDR3 DNA is TGTGCCAGCAGCTTAGGGAGGGGTATGTACACTGAGCAGTTCTTC.

V gene TRBV5-6 combines with J gene TRBJ2-1; 7 nucleotides agree with TRBD2. The J segment lost 13 bases and the V segment lost 4 bases, leaving 11 bases of the junction unmatched. CDR1 SGHDT and CDR2 YYEEEE come from the germline V gene. CDR3 size: 13 residues. CDR3 sequence: CASSQTTSVRQFF. CDR3 coding DNA: TGTGCCAGCAGCCAAACCACTAGCGTACGACAGTTCTTC.